The clone carrying this T cell receptor beta chain was found once. As yet, its antigen is unknown. The sample belongs to a study of T cell responses to AZD1222 COVID-19 vaccine. Second doses that came at about 4 or about 12 weeks were put together. Findings and limits, study-wide: Donors, mostly white British, included more females; clonal diversity was possibly underestimated. Targets within unmutated variant regions were reportedly found for nearly half of spike-specific TCRs. Repertoires were sampled only after the peak T cell response.

CDR3 length: 12 residues. Trimming stripped 3 bases from V and 6 bases from J, with 6 bases between. The germline V gene encodes CDR1 SNHLY and CDR2 FYNNEI. The table came from immunoSEQ multiplex PCR; TCRdb's copy has only in-frame clones and leaves some out. Of some 60,000 clones listed, about 74% are singletons. The V call is TRBV2, the J call TRBJ1-5; D unresolved. This TCR was sampled from an adult who received the AZD1222 COVID-19 vaccine. Material: peripheral blood, obtained 28 days after the second AZD1222 dose. The CDR3: CASSDPAQPQHF. CDR3 DNA sequence: TGTGCCAGCAGTGACCCAGCTCAGCCCCAGCATTTT.